This section outlines one TCR beta chain sequence together with its context. Its target is not known. These data belong to a study of T cell responses to AZD1222 COVID-19 vaccine. The ends lost 4 bases at V and 10 bases at J; junction bases unmatched: 10. CDR3 size: 14 residues. The germline gives CDR1 LGHNT, CDR2 FRNRAP. Study-wide points: Samples come after the peak T cell response, not at day 14.

The method was immunoSEQ multiplex PCR; TCRdb's version includes in-frame clones alone and lacks a portion of them. This sample has over 120,000 clones, with 80% to 90% found just once. This clonotype was obtained from an adult in good health. This chain joins TRBV12-5 and TRBJ2-1, with 7 positions matching TRBD1. This sample comprised peripheral blood, obtained on day 0 of AZD1222 vaccination. The CDR3 here is CASGSTTTDREQFF. In nucleotides, the CDR3 is TGTGCTAGTGGTTCAACGACAACGGACAGGGAGCAGTTCTTC.